The next 24 T cell receptor beta chains were all read from a single sample in a study of PD-1 blockade in classical Hodgkin lymphoma. Clones were sequenced by immunoSEQ multiplex PCR, and TCRdb holds only the in-frame ones, with some missing. This sample carries roughly 27,000 clones, about two thirds of them seen once, and the ten largest clones take 3% to 4.5%. The time point was: cycle 4 day 1 (C4D1), after around six weeks of nivolumab. Brentuximab vedotin exposure varied among the patients, all of whom had relapsed after autologous stem cell transplantation. The material sequenced was peripheral blood mononuclear cells (PBMCs), taken before the fourth cycle of nivolumab. The receptors originated from a human donor with classical Hodgkin lymphoma.

The chain links TRBV15 to TRBJ2-1; D unclear. V was shortened by 2 bases and J by 0 bases, with 5 bases between the two germline ends. Germline CDR1 reads LNHNV; CDR2 reads YYDKDF (reference sequence). The CDR3 contains 14 residues. CDR3 in DNA: TGTGCCACCAGCAGACTCAGCTCCTACAATGAGCAGTTCTTC. This encodes CATSRLSSYNEQFF.

This chain uses TRBV19 with TRBJ2-1, with no clear D. The germline V gene has CDR1 LNHDA and CDR2 SQIVND (reference sequence). The CDR3 spans 12 residues. V lost 6 bases to trimming and J lost 8 bases, with 11 bases between them. Written as DNA, the CDR3 is TGTGCCAGTAGCGTTGGTGGGGATGAGCAGTTCTTC. Amino acid sequence: CASSVGGDEQFF.

This clone was detected a few times. The CDR3 loop is CASRGGPLNEQFF. In DNA form, the CDR3 reads TGTGCCAGCAGAGGGGGCCCATTAAATGAGCAGTTCTTC. The V gene is TRBV6-5, the J gene TRBJ2-1; TRBD1 aligns across 7 bases. Losses at the gene ends were 6 bases for V and 7 bases for J; bases not matched to a gene: 6. The CDR3 runs to 13 residues. Germline lookup yields CDR1 MNHEY and CDR2 SVGAGI.

The V gene is TRBV5-1, the J gene TRBJ2-6, with 7 bases lining up with TRBD2. Germline values: CDR1 SGHRS, CDR2 YFSETQ. V was pared by 0 bases and J by 1 base, with 4 bases of the junction left unmatched. This CDR3 is built from 17 residues. The CDR3 sequence: CASSLGLAPSGANVLTF. CDR3 DNA sequence: TGCGCCAGCAGCTTGGGACTAGCTCCGTCTGGGGCCAACGTCCTGACTTTC.

This chain connects TRBV6-6 to TRBJ2-1, with a weak D call TRBD2 (5 bases). Trimming pared 2 bases from V and 4 bases from J, leaving 9 bases between. Germline V gene lookup returns CDR1 MNHNY and CDR2 SVGAGI (reference sequence). The CDR3 sequence is 14 residues long. The CDR3 region is CASSYSRGYNEQFF. The DNA for the CDR3 is TGTGCCAGCAGTTACAGCCGGGGATACAATGAGCAGTTCTTC.

This clone was seen just once. This sequence joins TRBV28 and TRBJ2-2, with 7 bases that match TRBD2. Looked up from germline, CDR1 is MDHEN and CDR2 is SYDVKM. The ends lost 8 bases at V and 0 bases at J; junction bases unmatched: 6. The CDR3 runs to 15 residues. The chain's CDR3 is CASVPGLPNTGELFF. In nucleotides, the CDR3 is TGTGCCAGCGTTCCGGGACTACCGAACACCGGGGAGCTGTTTTTT.

The chain carries TRBV28 and TRBJ1-1; D remains unclear. Germline CDR1 MDHEN, CDR2 SYDVKM. The CDR3 extends over 15 amino acids. The V gene lost 5 bases and the J gene lost 1 base, with 14 bases spanning the gap. CDR3: CASSPWEGANTEAFF. DNA for the CDR3: TGTGCCAGCAGTCCCTGGGAAGGAGCGAACACTGAAGCTTTCTTT. The variable domain in full, completed from reference TRBV28 and TRBJ1-1, reads DVKVTQSSRYLVKRTGEKVFLECVQDMDHENMFWYRQDPGLGLRLIYFSYDVKMKEKGDIPEGYSVSREKKERFSLILESASTNQTSMYLCASSPWEGANTEAFFGQGTRLTVV.

The chain recombines TRBV11-2 with TRBJ2-2; maybe TRBD2 (6 bases). Trimming shortened V by 3 bases and J by 1 base, and 6 bases separated the two germline ends. Germline V CDR1 and CDR2: SGHAT, FQNNGV. The CDR3 sequence is 14 residues long. In DNA, the CDR3 is TGTGCCAGCAGCTTGGGGGGGAACACCGGGGAGCTGTTTTTT. It encodes CASSLGGNTGELFF.

This chain connects TRBV5-1 to TRBJ2-5; the match to TRBD2 covers 7 bases. CDR1 is SGHRS and CDR2 is YFSETQ in the germline V gene. The CDR3 runs to 17 residues. The V and J ends lost 0 bases and 5 bases, in that order; junction bases with no gene match: 13. CDR3 loop: CASSLVIGLVQTETQYF. The CDR3 nucleotides are TGCGCCAGCAGCTTGGTAATCGGACTAGTTCAGACGGAGACCCAGTACTTC.

The V and J genes are TRBV19 and TRBJ1-2, with 8 positions matching TRBD1. The germline CDR1 and CDR2 sequences are LNHDA and SQIVND (reference sequence). The CDR3 is 11 residues long. V lost 8 bases to trimming and J lost 7 bases; unmatched junction nucleotides: 3. CDR3 residues: CASQGAPGYTF. The CDR3 bases are TGTGCCAGTCAGGGGGCGCCTGGCTACACCTTC.

CDR3: CASSGHYEQYF. The CDR3 bases are TGTGCCAGCAGCGGACACTACGAGCAGTACTTC. The genes are TRBV7-2 and TRBJ2-7; weak D call: TRBD1 (5 bases). CDR1 and CDR2 (germline): SGHTA, FQGNSA. The CDR3 contains 11 residues. Trimming removed 5 bases from V and 3 bases from J, with 5 bases in between.

This chain links TRBV4-3 with TRBJ2-1; D may be TRBD2 (5 bases). The CDR3 sequence is 15 residues long. Trimming pared 4 bases from V and 6 bases from J, leaving 16 bases between. CDR1 LGHNA and CDR2 YSLEER come from the germline V gene. CDR3 residues: CASSPRLSEGNEQFF. The CDR3 nucleotides read TGCGCCAGCAGCCCCCGACTAAGCGAGGGCAATGAGCAGTTCTTC.

The chain joins TRBV6-5 to TRBJ2-3; TRBD1 aligns across 7 bases. Germline lookup yields CDR1 MNHEY and CDR2 SVGAGI. The CDR3 totals 14 residues. V was clipped by 6 bases and J by 2 bases; unmatched bases: 5. CDR3 region: CASRETGYTDTQYF. The DNA of the CDR3 is TGTGCCAGCAGGGAGACAGGGTACACAGATACGCAGTATTTT.

The V call is TRBV7-9, the J call TRBJ2-2, with D unclear. Germline CDR1 is SEHNR and CDR2 is FQNEAQ (reference sequence). Trimming took off 5 bases at V and 6 bases at J, with 7 bases between the two ends. This CDR3 region has 12 residues. The CDR3 is CASSPLAGELFF. CDR3 in DNA: TGTGCCAGCAGCCCTCTAGCCGGGGAGCTGTTTTTT.

The chain carries TRBV2 and TRBJ2-1; 7 bases line up with TRBD2. Germline CDR1 reads SNHLY; CDR2 reads FYNNEI. This CDR3 region has 19 residues. Trimming at V came to 7 bases and at J to 0 bases, leaving 18 bases not matched to a gene. CDR3 in amino acids: CASIRPTGLPLSSYNEQFF. In DNA form, the CDR3 reads TGTGCCAGCATCCGCCCTACGGGACTACCCCTCAGCTCCTACAATGAGCAGTTCTTC.

This chain connects TRBV7-6 to TRBJ2-3; 9 bases agree with TRBD2. Germline V CDR1 and CDR2: SGHVS, FNYEAQ. The CDR3 runs 18 residues. Unmatched junction bases numbered 14, after V lost 5 bases and J lost 2 bases. The CDR3 is CASSPRDELAGLTDTQYF. The CDR3 region has the DNA TGTGCCAGCAGCCCACGGGATGAACTAGCGGGCCTCACAGATACGCAGTATTTT.

In its sample, this clone was seen once. The gene calls are TRBV19 and TRBJ1-1; TRBD1 matches at 11 bases. The CDR3 totals 15 residues. Germline trimming cut 8 bases from V and 0 bases from J; bases unmatched to any gene: 5. Germline V gene lookup returns CDR1 LNHDA and CDR2 SQIVND (reference sequence). In DNA, the CDR3 is TGTGCCAGTTACCCGGGACAGGGGGTGAACACTGAAGCTTTCTTT. It is translated as CASYPGQGVNTEAFF.

The chain links TRBV4-3 to TRBJ2-2, with D possibly TRBD1 on 6 matching bases. This CDR3 contains 18 residues. V dropped 0 bases and J dropped 5 bases, with 19 bases sitting between them. Germline V gives CDR1 LGHNA, CDR2 YSLEER. The CDR3 region has the DNA TGCGCCAGCAGCCAAGAAGGTCTCTTCCCCCAGGGGACCGGGGAGCTGTTTTTT. Residues: CASSQEGLFPQGTGELFF.

The V and J genes are TRBV5-4 and TRBJ2-7, with 10 bases that match TRBD1. The CDR3 runs 15 residues. The ends lost 1 base at V and 2 bases at J; junction bases unmatched: 3. CDR1 SGHNT and CDR2 YYREEE come from the germline V gene (reference sequence). This CDR3 is CASSLWDRGTYEQYF. The CDR3 nucleotides read TGTGCCAGCAGCTTGTGGGACAGGGGAACCTACGAGCAGTACTTC. The entire variable domain, with the rest obtained from reference TRBV5-4 and TRBJ2-7, is as follows: ETGVTQSPTHLIKTRGQQVTLRCSSQSGHNTVSWYQQALGQGPQFIFQYYREEENGRGNFPPRFSGLQFPNYSSELNVNALELDDSALYLCASSLWDRGTYEQYFGPGTRLTVT.

There are a few counts of this clone. The chain combines TRBV2 with TRBJ2-1; a weak D match, TRBD1 (5 bases). Trimming removed 7 bases at V and 0 bases at J, with 13 bases between. This CDR3 comprises 15 residues. Germline-derived CDR1 and CDR2 are SNHLY and FYNNEI. CDR3 protein: CASIQGQGSYNEQFF. CDR3 nucleotide sequence: TGTGCCAGCATCCAAGGGCAGGGCTCCTACAATGAGCAGTTCTTC.

The chain employs TRBV18 and TRBJ1-1, with 7 bases fitting TRBD1. Germline CDR1 is KGHSH and CDR2 is LQKENI. This CDR3 spans 14 amino acids. The junction had 7 bases not matched to a gene; V was cut back by 3 bases and J by 6 bases. Written as DNA, the CDR3 is TGTGCCAGCTCACCCGGGACAGCTCAATCTGAAGCTTTCTTT. Translation gives CASSPGTAQSEAFF. Filled out from reference TRBV18 and TRBJ1-1, the complete variable domain reads NAGVMQNPRHLVRRRGQEARLRCSPMKGHSHVYWYRQLPEEGLKFMVYLQKENIIDESGMPKERFSAEFPKEGPSILRIQQVVRGDSAAYFCASSPGTAQSEAFFGQGTRLTVV.

In the case of this clone: Its ends do not fully match the called genes, so a read error is possible. V is TRBV18 and J is TRBJ2-5; 9 positions match TRBD1. The CDR3 length is 14 residues. Germline V gives CDR1 KGHSH, CDR2 LQKENI. CDR3 nucleotides: TGTGCCAGCTCCCCACAGGGGGCTGAGGAGACCCAGTACTTC. Translating gives CASSPQGAEETQYF.

The rearrangement uses TRBV18 and TRBJ2-5; D not certain. Germline loops: CDR1 KGHSH, CDR2 LQKENI. V lost 0 bases and J lost 2, with 10 bases in between. CDR3 size: 15 residues. The CDR3 region is CASSPPWVGQETQYF. CDR3 DNA: TGTGCCAGCTCACCACCTTGGGTCGGGCAAGAGACCCAGTACTTC.

The rearrangement uses TRBV6-6 and TRBJ1-1; D is possibly TRBD1 (6 bases). V was pared by 7 bases and J by 5 bases, with 14 bases between. Per germline, CDR1 MNHNY and CDR2 SVGAGI (reference sequence). This CDR3 is built from 13 residues. Written as DNA, the CDR3 is TGTGCCAGCAAAACGGCTCAGGGGACTGAAGCTTTCTTT. Protein product: CASKTAQGTEAFF.